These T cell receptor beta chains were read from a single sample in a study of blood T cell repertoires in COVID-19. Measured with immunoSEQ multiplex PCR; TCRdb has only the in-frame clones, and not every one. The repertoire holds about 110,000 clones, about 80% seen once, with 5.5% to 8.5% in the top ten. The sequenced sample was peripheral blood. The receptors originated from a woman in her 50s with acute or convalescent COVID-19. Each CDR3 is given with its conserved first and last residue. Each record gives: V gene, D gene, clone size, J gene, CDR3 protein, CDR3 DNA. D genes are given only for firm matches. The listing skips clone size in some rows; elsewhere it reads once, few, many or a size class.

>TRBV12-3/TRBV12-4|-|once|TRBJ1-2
CASSAYGYTF
TGTGCCAGCAGTGCGTATGGCTACACCTTC
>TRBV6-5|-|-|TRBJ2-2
CASSYVNYPNTGELFF
TGTGCCAGCAGTTACGTCAACTACCCGAACACCGGGGAGCTGTTTTTT
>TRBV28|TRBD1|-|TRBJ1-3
CASSSLPTTGGNTIYF
TGTGCCAGCAGTTCCCTCCCTACGACAGGGGGAAACACCATATATTTT
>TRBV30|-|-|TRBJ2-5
CAWSPRGRQETQYF
TGTGCCTGGAGTCCAAGGGGCCGACAAGAGACCCAGTACTTC
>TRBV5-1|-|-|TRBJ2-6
CASSLKEGRGPDSGANVLTF
TGCGCCAGCAGCCTAAAAGAGGGGCGGGGGCCCGACTCTGGGGCCAACGTCCTGACTTTC
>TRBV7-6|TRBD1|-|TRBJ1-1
CASSSTGNLGTEAFF
TGTGCCAGCAGCTCGACAGGGAATCTAGGCACTGAAGCTTTCTTT
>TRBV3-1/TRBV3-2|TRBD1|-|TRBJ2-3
CASSQARGDTQYF
TGTGCCAGCAGCCAAGCCAGGGGGGATACGCAGTATTTT
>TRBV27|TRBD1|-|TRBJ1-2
CASSSIRTGLYGYTF
TGTGCCAGCAGTTCTATCAGGACAGGGCTTTATGGCTACACCTTC
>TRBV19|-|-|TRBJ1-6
CASSGGNSPLHF
TGTGCCAGTAGTGGAGGGAATTCACCCCTCCACTTT
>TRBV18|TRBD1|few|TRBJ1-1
CASSPGGGTGNTEAFF
TGTGCCAGCTCACCTGGAGGCGGGACAGGGAACACTGAAGCTTTCTTT
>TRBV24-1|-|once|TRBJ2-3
CAACLLLGTDTQYF
TGTGCCGCCTGCCTTCTCCTAGGCACAGATACGCAGTATTTT
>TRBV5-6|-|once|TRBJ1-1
CASSPTDSSATEAFF
TGTGCCAGCAGCCCGACGGACAGCTCGGCCACTGAAGCTTTCTTT
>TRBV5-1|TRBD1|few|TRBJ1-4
CASSLVAGGSTNEKLFF
TGCGCCAGCAGCCTCGTGGCAGGGGGATCAACTAATGAAAAACTGTTTTTT
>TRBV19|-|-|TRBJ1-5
CASSFPNGGNQPQHF
TGTGCCAGTAGTTTCCCCAATGGGGGGAATCAGCCCCAGCATTTT
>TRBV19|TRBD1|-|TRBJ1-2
CASSINRVDRGGIDYGYTF
TGTGCCAGTAGTATAAACAGGGTCGACAGGGGCGGAATTGACTATGGCTACACCTTC
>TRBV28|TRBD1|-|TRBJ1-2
CASSLSRTGPNGYTF
TGTGCCAGCAGTTTATCAAGGACAGGACCTAATGGCTACACCTTC
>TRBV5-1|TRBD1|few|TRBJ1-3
CASSLTGVASGNTIYF
TGCGCCAGCAGCTTGACAGGGGTGGCTTCTGGAAACACCATATATTTT
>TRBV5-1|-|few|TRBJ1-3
CASSFAESGNTIYF
TGCGCCAGCAGCTTTGCGGAATCTGGAAACACCATATATTTT
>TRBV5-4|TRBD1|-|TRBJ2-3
CASSQRTGAWDTQYF
TGTGCCAGCAGCCAGAGGACAGGGGCATGGGATACGCAGTATTTT
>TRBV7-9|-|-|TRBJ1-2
CASSPDRHYGYTF
TGTGCCAGCAGCCCGGACAGACACTATGGCTACACCTTC
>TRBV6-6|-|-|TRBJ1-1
CASSYGRRARETEAFF
TGTGCCAGCAGTTACGGGAGGAGGGCTCGGGAAACTGAAGCTTTCTTT
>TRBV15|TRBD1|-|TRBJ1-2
CATSRDRVGDYGYTF
TGTGCCACCAGCAGGGACAGGGTGGGAGACTATGGCTACACCTTC
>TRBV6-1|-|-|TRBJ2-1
CASSEAGGPYNEQFF
TGTGCCAGCAGTGAAGCGGGGGGGCCGTATAATGAGCAGTTCTTC
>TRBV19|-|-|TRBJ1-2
CASSILDFGYTF
TGTGCCAGTAGTATCCTGGACTTTGGCTACACCTTC
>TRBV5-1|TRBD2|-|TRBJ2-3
CASSYTSGGTDTQYF
TGCGCCAGCAGCTATACTAGCGGGGGCACAGATACGCAGTATTTT
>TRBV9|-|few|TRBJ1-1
CASSLLTNRANTEAFF
TGTGCCAGCAGCCTCCTGACCAACAGGGCGAACACTGAAGCTTTCTTT
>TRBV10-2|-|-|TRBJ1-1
CASATGTWPREAFF
TGCGCCAGCGCTACCGGGACATGGCCGCGTGAAGCTTTCTTT
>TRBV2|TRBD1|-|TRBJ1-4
CASSWDRLEEKLFF
TGTGCCAGCAGTTGGGACAGGTTGGAGGAAAAACTGTTTTTT
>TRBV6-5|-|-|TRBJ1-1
CASNRGRNTEAFF
TGTGCCAGCAACCGAGGCCGGAACACTGAAGCTTTCTTT
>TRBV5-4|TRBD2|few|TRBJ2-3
CASSLRTSGDTQYF
TGTGCCAGCAGCTTGCGGACTAGCGGGGATACGCAGTATTTT
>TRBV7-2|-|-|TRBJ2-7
CASSLQGTASYEQYF
TGTGCCAGCAGCTTACAGGGGACGGCGTCCTACGAGCAGTACTTC
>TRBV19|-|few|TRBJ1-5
CASSILGDQPQHF
TGTGCCAGTAGTATACTAGGGGATCAGCCCCAGCATTTT
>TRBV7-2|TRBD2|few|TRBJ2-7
CASSLAGVGEQYF
TGTGCCAGCAGCCTGGCGGGGGTGGGCGAGCAGTACTTC
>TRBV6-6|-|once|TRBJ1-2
CASINRDNYGYTF
TGTGCCAGCATCAACAGGGATAACTATGGCTACACCTTC
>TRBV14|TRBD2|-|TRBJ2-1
CASSQNREGEQFF
TGTGCCAGCAGCCAAAATAGGGAGGGTGAGCAGTTCTTC
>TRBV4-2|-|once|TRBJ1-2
CASSQDQQAGYTF
TGTGCCAGCAGCCAAGATCAACAGGCTGGCTACACCTTC
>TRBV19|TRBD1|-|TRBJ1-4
CASSIGTDGEKLFF
TGTGCCAGTAGTATCGGGACAGACGGTGAAAAACTGTTTTTT
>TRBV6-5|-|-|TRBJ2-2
CATFRGGTGELFF
TGTGCCACATTTAGGGGAGGAACCGGGGAGCTGTTTTTT
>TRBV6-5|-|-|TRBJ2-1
CASSYSEGLAQFF
TGTGCCAGCAGTTACTCCGAAGGATTAGCGCAGTTCTTC
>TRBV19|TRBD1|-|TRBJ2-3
CASTRDRRKQNTQYF
TGTGCCAGTACTCGGGACAGGAGGAAACAGAATACGCAGTATTTT
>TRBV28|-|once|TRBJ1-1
CASSSPETMNTEAFF
TGTGCCAGCAGTTCCCCAGAAACAATGAACACTGAAGCTTTCTTT
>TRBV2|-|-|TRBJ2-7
CASSGGQLNSYEQYF
TGTGCCAGCAGTGGGGGGCAGCTCAACTCCTACGAGCAGTACTTC
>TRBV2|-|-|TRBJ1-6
CASSVGGRNNSPLHF
TGTGCCAGCAGCGTGGGGGGACGGAATAATTCACCCCTCCACTTT
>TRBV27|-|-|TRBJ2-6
CASSLSRSAGANVLTF
TGTGCCAGCAGTTTATCGAGAAGCGCTGGGGCCAACGTCCTGACTTTC
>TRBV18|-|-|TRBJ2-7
CASSLSRGTATYEQYF
TGTGCCAGCTCACTCTCTCGGGGGACAGCCACCTACGAGCAGTACTTC
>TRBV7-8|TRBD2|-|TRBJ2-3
CASSPLSAGADTQYF
TGTGCCAGCAGCCCCCTTTCGGCGGGGGCAGATACGCAGTATTTT
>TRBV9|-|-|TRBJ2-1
CASSLGSSYNEQFF
TGTGCCAGCAGCCTAGGGAGCTCCTACAATGAGCAGTTCTTC
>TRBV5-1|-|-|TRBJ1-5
CASSPDISNQPQHF
TGCGCCAGCAGCCCGGACATAAGCAATCAGCCCCAGCATTTT
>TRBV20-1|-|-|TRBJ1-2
CRGGSLYGYTF
TGCAGGGGGGGTAGCCTCTATGGCTACACCTTC
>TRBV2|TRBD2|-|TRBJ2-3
CASSGYGGGTDTQYF
TGTGCCAGCAGTGGATATGGGGGAGGGACAGATACGCAGTATTTT
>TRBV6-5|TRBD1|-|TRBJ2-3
CASSYSPQGTTDTQYF
TGTGCCAGCAGTTACTCGCCACAGGGGACCACAGATACGCAGTATTTT
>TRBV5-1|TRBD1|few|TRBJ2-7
CASSPQGAWEQYF
TGCGCCAGCAGCCCCCAGGGGGCTTGGGAGCAGTACTTC
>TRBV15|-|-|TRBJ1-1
CATSRGLVGEAFF
TGTGCCACCAGCAGAGGTTTGGTGGGCGAAGCTTTCTTT